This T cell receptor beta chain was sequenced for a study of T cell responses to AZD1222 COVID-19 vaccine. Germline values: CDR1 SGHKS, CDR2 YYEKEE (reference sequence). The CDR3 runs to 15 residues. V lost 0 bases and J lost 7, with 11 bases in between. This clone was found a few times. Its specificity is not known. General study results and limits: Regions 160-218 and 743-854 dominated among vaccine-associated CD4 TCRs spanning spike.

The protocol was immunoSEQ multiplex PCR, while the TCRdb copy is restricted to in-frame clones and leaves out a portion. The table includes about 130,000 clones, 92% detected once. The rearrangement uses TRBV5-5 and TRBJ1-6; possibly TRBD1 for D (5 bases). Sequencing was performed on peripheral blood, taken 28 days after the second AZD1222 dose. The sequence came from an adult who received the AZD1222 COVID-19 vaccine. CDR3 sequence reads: CASSLAVGQNSPLHF. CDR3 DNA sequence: TGTGCCAGCAGCTTGGCCGTGGGGCAAAATTCACCCCTCCACTTT.